This is a list of T cell receptor beta chains from one sample in a study of post-analysis software for immune sequencing data. TCRdb independently ran MiXCR on the PCR reads; one entry per CDR3 protein. Among about 540,000 distinct CDR3 sequences, less than 40% were seen once, and the ten largest hold approximately 5.4%. The sample taken for sequencing was blood. Every receptor here comes from a girl aged 2 to 17 with multiple sclerosis. CDR3s include the opening cysteine and the closing phenylalanine or tryptophan.

V gene	J gene	CDR3 protein
TRBV5-1	TRBJ2-7	CASSTVAGGTYGQYF
TRBV19	TRBJ1-5	CASSGRDRLNQPQHF
TRBV5-4	TRBJ2-3	CASRTGSISGGSGDTQYF
TRBV10-1	TRBJ2-3	CASSSAGPSTDTQYF
TRBV3-1	TRBJ2-3	CASSQMGGSTDTQYF
TRBV6-5	TRBJ2-5	CASSYRGQPETQYF
TRBV24-1	TRBJ1-2	CATSDLQWGQSYGYTF
TRBV18	TRBJ2-5	CASSQNQDGAGGQETQYF
TRBV5-1	TRBJ1-4	CASSATGPNEKLFF
TRBV3-1	TRBJ1-6	CASSQGPHNSPLHF
TRBV2	TRBJ1-1	CASQREGVSNTEAFF
TRBV20-1	TRBJ2-5	CSAGGTLQETQYF
TRBV5-1	TRBJ1-6	CASSLAGPGNSPLHF
TRBV20-1	TRBJ2-7	CSARGGPRFPNNEQYF
TRBV5-5	TRBJ2-5	CASSSGPITGETQYF
TRBV7-8	TRBJ2-5	CASSLLLQVDTIQETQYF
TRBV7-8	TRBJ2-7	CASSLGTSGGAQSFEQYF
TRBV7-9	TRBJ2-2	CASSFLGGLTGELFF
TRBV6-6	TRBJ1-1	CASIGGTGNTEAFF
TRBV5-1	TRBJ2-3	CASSLAGGSQYF
TRBV7-2	TRBJ2-5	CASSSNHVTGGKTLYF
TRBV12-3/TRBV12-4	TRBJ1-5	CASSLAGAGDQPQHF
TRBV28	TRBJ2-3	CASSPFPGLAGVFGTDTQYF
TRBV20-1	TRBJ1-1	CSARWGLEAFF
TRBV29-1	TRBJ1-4	CSVEETGGLFF
TRBV5-1	TRBJ2-3	CASSLNRDSPWDTQYF
TRBV3-1	TRBJ1-5	CASSQVFRAGQPQHF
TRBV20-1	TRBJ2-7	CSASGLSGTASYEQYF
TRBV9	TRBJ2-1	CASSAASYNEQFF
TRBV20-1	TRBJ2-3	CSASPTGLARDTQYF
TRBV9	TRBJ1-2	CASSVEQGAVGYTF
TRBV6-5	TRBJ1-5	CANRQGGNQPQHF
TRBV5-1	TRBJ2-4	CASSLGGQVLNIQYF
TRBV20-1	TRBJ2-7	CSASGGQAYEQYF
TRBV2	TRBJ2-3	CASSESDSSYTDTQYF
TRBV3-1	TRBJ2-1	CASSPRPADNEQFF
TRBV29-1	TRBJ2-7	CSVDTSYEQYF
TRBV7-9	TRBJ2-3	CASSFTPGLVMIDTQYF
TRBV12-3/TRBV12-4	.	CASSFSSGRSYEQYF
TRBV10-3	TRBJ2-5	CAITSGRTQETQYF
TRBV18	TRBJ2-5	CASSTSPVQETQYF
TRBV6-2/TRBV6-3	TRBJ2-7	CASSPRDLGSVGYEQYF